One TCR beta chain is described in this entry. As yet, its antigen is unknown. The data originate from a study of cytomegalovirus exposure and HLA in healthy donors. TCRdb's table, derived via immunoSEQ multiplex PCR, lists solely in-frame clones and lacks some. The sample yields roughly 350,000 clones, about nine tenths seen once. CDR3 length equals 16 residues. V was pared by 8 bases and J by 3 bases, with 15 bases of the junction left unmatched. Germline assignment: CDR1 KGHSH and CDR2 LQKENI. Study-level points and caveats: Reportedly, diagnosis of cytomegalovirus status by the classifier showed high specificity and sensitivity. The study put 150 or so TCR beta chains on its list as cytomegalovirus-associated. Most sequenced TCRs were rare (though some public TCRs occurred in many donors).

This TCR came from a woman between 18 and 29 years old in good health and CMV-seronegative. The chain recombines TRBV18 with TRBJ2-7; 8 bases line up with TRBD1. What was sequenced was PBMCs. The chain's CDR3 is CASTPTGAATNYEQYF. The CDR3 DNA reads as TGTGCCAGCACCCCGACAGGGGCTGCCACCAACTACGAGCAGTACTTC.